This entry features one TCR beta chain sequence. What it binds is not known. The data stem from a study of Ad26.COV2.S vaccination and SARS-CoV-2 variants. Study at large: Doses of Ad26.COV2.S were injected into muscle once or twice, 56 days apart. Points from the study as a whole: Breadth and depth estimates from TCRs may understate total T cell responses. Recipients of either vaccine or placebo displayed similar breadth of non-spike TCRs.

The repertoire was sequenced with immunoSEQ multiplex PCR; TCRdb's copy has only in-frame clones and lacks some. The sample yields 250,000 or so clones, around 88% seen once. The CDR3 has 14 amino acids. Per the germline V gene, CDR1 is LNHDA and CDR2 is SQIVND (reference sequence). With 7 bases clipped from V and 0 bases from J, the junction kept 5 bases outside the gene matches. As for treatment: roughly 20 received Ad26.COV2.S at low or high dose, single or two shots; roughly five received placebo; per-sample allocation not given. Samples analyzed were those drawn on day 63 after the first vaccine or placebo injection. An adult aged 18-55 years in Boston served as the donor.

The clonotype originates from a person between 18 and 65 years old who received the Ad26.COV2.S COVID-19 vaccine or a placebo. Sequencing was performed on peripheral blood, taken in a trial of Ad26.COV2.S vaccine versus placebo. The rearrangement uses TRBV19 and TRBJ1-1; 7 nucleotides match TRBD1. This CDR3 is CASTLGQMNTEAFF. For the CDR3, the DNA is TGTGCCAGTACCTTGGGACAGATGAACACTGAAGCTTTCTTT.